The rows below give T cell receptor beta chains drawn from one sample of a study of human T cells and chemical hapten exposure. MiXCR was run by TCRdb on the RACE reads, yielding one entry per CDR3 protein. The sample contains roughly 380,000 distinct CDR3 sequences, 4.8% of which appear only once. The sequences come from whole blood, collected in connection with sensitization to the hapten diphenylcyclopropenone (DPC). These receptors came from a woman in her 50s with alopecia areata. Some clones in this sample may be carry-over from other donors' samples. Each CDR3 is given with its conserved first and last residue. The D gene is left open where the match is weak. Part of the rows lack a size; the others show once, few, many or a class for expanded clones.

size,D,V,J,CDR3,DNA
many,-,TRBV5-1,TRBJ1-1,CASSLGSPTNTEAFF,TGCGCCAGCAGCTTAGGGAGCCCGACGAACACTGAAGCTTTCTTT
-,-,TRBV9,TRBJ2-2,CASSAPGNTGELFF,TGTGCCAGCAGCGCACCAGGGAACACCGGGGAGCTGTTTTTT
-,TRBD2,TRBV10-2,TRBJ2-2,CASSELLLAGADTGELFF,TGCGCCAGCAGTGAACTATTACTAGCGGGAGCGGACACCGGGGAGCTGTTTTTT
-,-,TRBV28,TRBJ1-5,CASSTQGISNQPQHF,TGTGCCAGCAGTACTCAGGGAATTAGCAATCAGCCCCAGCATTTT
-,-,TRBV12-3/TRBV12-4,TRBJ2-5,CASSPPGTAQYF,TGTGCCAGCAGCCCTCCCGGGACTGCCCAGTACTTC
few,-,TRBV7-9,TRBJ2-7,CASSLGNTAGEQYF,TGTGCCAGCAGCTTAGGTAACACCGCGGGGGAGCAGTACTTC
few,-,TRBV19,TRBJ1-5,CASSPAINQPQHF,TGTGCCAGTAGTCCCGCGATCAATCAGCCCCAGCATTTT
few,-,TRBV29-1,TRBJ1-2,CSAAFVGANYGYTF,TGCAGCGCCGCGTTTGTAGGAGCTAACTATGGCTACACCTTC
many,TRBD1,TRBV5-1,TRBJ1-6,CASSLAGTENSPLHF,TGCGCCAGCAGCTTGGCCGGGACAGAAAATTCACCCCTCCACTTT
few,-,TRBV7-2,TRBJ1-4,CASSLGGISNEKLFF,TGTGCCAGCAGCTTAGGTGGGATATCCAATGAAAAACTGTTTTTT
-,TRBD1,TRBV9,TRBJ2-7,CASSAGDSSYEQYF,TGTGCCAGCAGCGCTGGGGACAGCTCCTACGAGCAGTACTTC
-,-,TRBV29-1,TRBJ2-5,CSAGPAKDQYF,TGCAGCGCCGGACCCGCCAAAGACCAGTACTTC
-,-,TRBV14,TRBJ2-2,CASSQVSPLERLFF,TGTGCCAGCAGCCAAGTGTCTCCCCTCGAGAGGCTGTTTTTT
many,-,TRBV5-6,TRBJ1-1,CASSLGGIEAFF,TGTGCCAGCAGCTTGGGAGGGATTGAAGCTTTCTTT
few,-,TRBV5-1,TRBJ2-4,CASSSGEGADIQYF,TGCGCCAGCAGCTCCGGGGAGGGGGCAGACATTCAGTACTTC
few,-,TRBV2,TRBJ2-5,CASSEVVAFRETQYF,TGTGCCAGCAGTGAGGTGGTAGCGTTCAGAGAGACCCAGTACTTC
many,-,TRBV7-9,TRBJ2-5,CASSPYLEGTQYF,TGTGCCAGCAGCCCATACCTGGAGGGGACCCAGTACTTC
many,-,TRBV20-1,TRBJ1-2,CSAREGREQVTF,TGCAGTGCTAGAGAGGGTCGGGAGCAAGTCACCTTC
-,-,TRBV12-3/TRBV12-4,TRBJ2-2,CASSFQGRDPKLFF,TGTGCCAGCAGTTTCCAGGGCCGTGATCCAAAGCTGTTTTTT
-,TRBD2,TRBV30,TRBJ2-5,CAWSFLAGGPSETQYF,TGTGCCTGGAGTTTTCTAGCGGGAGGGCCGAGTGAGACCCAGTACTTC
-,-,TRBV12-3/TRBV12-4,TRBJ2-1,CASVRTGLTNEQFF,TGTGCCAGCGTGCGGACGGGACTCACCAATGAGCAGTTCTTC
many,TRBD2,TRBV12-3/TRBV12-4,TRBJ2-7,CASSFGGAYEQYF,TGTGCCAGCAGTTTCGGGGGGGCCTACGAGCAGTACTTC
-,-,TRBV5-1,TRBJ2-2,CASSFIAGELFF,TGCGCCAGCAGCTTCATAGCCGGGGAGCTGTTTTTT
-,TRBD1,TRBV29-1,TRBJ2-3,CSVGTGEGDTQYF,TGCAGCGTTGGGACAGGGGAAGGTGATACGCAGTATTTT
few,TRBD2,TRBV29-1,TRBJ2-1,CSGVGGESSYNEQFF,TGCAGCGGCGTGGGGGGGGAGAGCTCCTACAATGAGCAGTTCTTC
few,TRBD1,TRBV13,TRBJ1-2,CASSWQGDYGYTF,TGTGCCAGCAGCTGGCAGGGGGACTATGGCTACACCTTC
few,-,TRBV7-9,TRBJ1-1,CASSLKGGSVTEAFF,TGTGCCAGCAGCTTAAAGGGGGGGTCTGTCACTGAAGCTTTCTTT
many,-,TRBV3-1,TRBJ1-3,CASSPLSGNTIYF,TGTGCCAGCAGCCCACTATCTGGAAACACCATATATTTT
many,-,TRBV28,TRBJ2-7,CASSSISGAATYEQYF,TGTGCCAGCAGCTCTATTTCGGGAGCGGCAACCTACGAGCAGTACTTC
many,-,TRBV28,TRBJ2-2,CASSSFGHDGELFF,TGTGCCAGCAGTTCCTTCGGACACGACGGGGAGCTGTTTTTT
many,TRBD1,TRBV27,TRBJ2-7,CASSLQGAGYEQYF,TGTGCCAGCAGTTTACAGGGGGCGGGGTACGAGCAGTACTTC
many,-,TRBV12-3/TRBV12-4,TRBJ2-7,CASSLKEDYEQYF,TGTGCCAGCAGTTTAAAGGAGGACTACGAGCAGTACTTC
many,-,TRBV20-1,TRBJ1-2,CSARPSRGYTF,TGCAGTGCTAGACCCTCTCGAGGCTACACCTTC
many,-,TRBV30,TRBJ1-1,CAWSVLTAEAFF,TGTGCCTGGAGTGTACTAACGGCGGAAGCTTTCTTT
-,TRBD2,TRBV30,TRBJ2-1,CAWRRTGGHYNEQFF,TGTGCCTGGAGAAGAACGGGAGGGCACTACAATGAGCAGTTCTTC
many,TRBD1,TRBV4-2,TRBJ1-1,CASSPEGTAANTEAFF,TGTGCCAGCAGCCCTGAAGGGACAGCGGCGAACACTGAAGCTTTCTTT
-,-,TRBV12-3/TRBV12-4,TRBJ2-7,CASSASWEQYF,TGTGCCAGCAGTGCGAGTTGGGAGCAGTACTTC
-,-,TRBV27,TRBJ2-7,CASSPQRGASYEQYF,TGTGCCAGCAGTCCCCAGAGGGGCGCCTCCTACGAGCAGTACTTC
many,TRBD2,TRBV7-9,TRBJ2-1,CASSSGLASPEQFF,TGTGCCAGCAGCTCCGGACTAGCATCGCCTGAGCAGTTCTTC
many,TRBD2,TRBV6-5,TRBJ2-1,CASSYSAAGDVQFF,TGTGCCAGCAGTTACTCTGCGGCGGGGGACGTTCAGTTCTTC
many,-,TRBV4-2,TRBJ1-2,CASSQGGYTF,TGTGCCAGCAGCCAAGGTGGCTACACCTTC
-,-,TRBV12-3/TRBV12-4,TRBJ2-1,CASSFGERGEQFF,TGTGCCAGCAGTTTTGGTGAACGCGGTGAGCAGTTCTTC
many,-,TRBV29-1,TRBJ2-2,CSVDSKGQDGELFF,TGCAGCGTTGATTCAAAGGGCCAGGACGGGGAGCTGTTTTTT
many,-,TRBV19,TRBJ2-5,CASSIGGETQYF,TGTGCCAGTAGTATCGGAGGAGAGACCCAGTACTTC
many,TRBD2,TRBV7-9,TRBJ2-1,CASSLAELAGDEQFF,TGTGCCAGCAGCTTAGCGGAGCTAGCGGGAGATGAGCAGTTCTTC
-,-,TRBV6-4,TRBJ2-1,CASSESGAHNEQFF,TGTGCCAGCAGTGAATCGGGGGCCCACAATGAGCAGTTCTTC
many,-,TRBV5-1,TRBJ2-1,CASSLTTSSYNEQFF,TGCGCCAGCAGCTTAACCACCAGCTCCTACAATGAGCAGTTCTTC
-,-,TRBV27,TRBJ2-6,CASSFIAGANVLTF,TGTGCCAGCAGCTTCATTGCTGGGGCCAACGTCCTGACTTTC
many,TRBD1,TRBV29-1,TRBJ1-2,CSGDVRGSNYGYTF,TGCAGCGGGGATGTCAGGGGGAGCAACTATGGCTACACCTTC
-,TRBD1,TRBV7-2,TRBJ1-4,CASSPDRATNEKLFF,TGTGCCAGCAGCCCAGACAGGGCAACTAATGAAAAACTGTTTTTT
-,TRBD1,TRBV7-9,TRBJ2-3,CASSLEDRKSITDTQYF,TGTGCCAGCAGCTTAGAGGACAGGAAATCGATCACAGATACGCAGTATTTT
-,TRBD2,TRBV10-2,TRBJ2-7,CASSESPGLAAPVEQYF,TGCGCCAGCAGTGAGTCGCCCGGACTAGCGGCCCCCGTGGAGCAGTACTTC
-,-,TRBV19,TRBJ2-2,CASSQSPGSHGELFF,TGTGCCAGTAGTCAATCGCCGGGATCCCACGGGGAGCTGTTTTTT
many,TRBD2,TRBV3-1,TRBJ2-7,CASSQDTSGAPGKQYF,TGTGCCAGCAGCCAAGACACTAGCGGCGCCCCGGGGAAGCAGTACTTC
many,-,TRBV9,TRBJ2-6,CASSVGGSGANVLTF,TGTGCCAGCAGCGTAGGAGGATCTGGGGCCAACGTCCTGACTTTC
many,-,TRBV7-9,TRBJ1-6,CASIDGQGKGSPLHF,TGTGCCAGCATCGATGGGCAAGGGAAGGGATCACCCCTCCACTTT
few,-,TRBV6-1,TRBJ1-1,CATLPGSPEAFF,TGTGCCACCCTCCCCGGGTCCCCTGAAGCTTTCTTT